The 24 T cell receptor beta chains presented below share a single source sample, sequenced in a study of post-analysis software for immune sequencing data. Study-level points and caveats: There were five or six TRBV segments more frequent in patients than controls, and TRBV5-6, TRBV5-1 and TRBV20-1 were among them.

Included in the TCR beta cDNA libraries were unique molecular identifiers. TCRdb passed the PCR reads through MiXCR, listing each CDR3 protein once. The sample includes roughly 540,000 distinct CDR3 sequences, approximately 31% of them seen just once. No cognate antigen is known for these TCRs. Specimen: blood. Receptor source: a girl aged 2 to 17 with multiple sclerosis.

As DNA, the CDR3 is TGTGCCAGCAGTTTTCAAGGAGCGGGGGGGCCAGATACGCAGTATTTT. This sequence encodes CASSFQGAGGPDTQYF. The chain couples TRBV28 to TRBJ2-3, with 10 bases matching TRBD2. Per germline, CDR1 MDHEN and CDR2 SYDVKM. V gave up 3 bases and J gave up 4 bases; unmatched junction bases: 7. The CDR3 runs to 16 residues.

The chain employs TRBV20-1 and TRBJ2-6; no firm D call. Trimming left V 6 bases short and J 0 bases short, with 9 bases between. The germline V gene has CDR1 DFQATT and CDR2 SNEGSKA (reference sequence). The CDR3 runs to 14 residues. CDR3 nucleotides: TGCAGTGCCGAGGCCCGCTCTGGGGCCAACGTCCTGACTTTC. Translated, it gives CSAEARSGANVLTF.

The rearrangement links TRBV27 to TRBJ2-7; 12 nucleotides match TRBD2. CDR1 and CDR2 from the germline V gene are MNHEY and SMNVEV (reference sequence). V shed 3 bases, J shed 5 bases, and the junction held 8 bases outside the gene matches. CDR3 length: 16 residues. The chain's CDR3 is CASSLLTSGGTHEQYF. DNA of the CDR3: TGTGCCAGCAGTTTGCTTACTAGCGGGGGGACCCACGAGCAGTACTTC.

The CDR3 reads CASSQDSGREQYF. CDR3 bases: TGTGCCAGCAGCCAAGATAGCGGCCGAGAGCAGTACTTC. The chain employs TRBV3-1 and TRBJ2-5; possible D gene TRBD2, 6 bases. The length of the CDR3 is 13 residues. Germline V gives CDR1 LGHDT, CDR2 YNNKEL (reference sequence). With 0 bases removed from V and 11 bases from J, the gap between germline ends came to 13 bases.

The V call is TRBV7-8, the J call TRBJ2-5; 10 bases align to TRBD2. V shed 5 bases and J 2 bases; nucleotides not matched to a gene: 8. The germline V gene encodes CDR1 SGHVS and CDR2 FQNEAQ. This CDR3 has 16 amino acids. The CDR3 sequence: CASSLGTSENQETQYF. CDR3 nucleotides: TGTGCCAGCAGCCTTGGGACTAGCGAAAATCAAGAGACCCAGTACTTC.

The table lists this clonotype with many counts. The chain recombines TRBV5-1 with TRBJ2-5; 7 bases match TRBD1. The germline gives CDR1 SGHRS, CDR2 YFSETQ. CDR3 length: 13 amino acids. V trimming: 7 bases; J trimming: 2 bases; junction bases outside the gene matches: 5. Here the CDR3 reads CASGWDSQETQYF. For the CDR3, the DNA is TGCGCCAGCGGCTGGGACAGTCAAGAGACCCAGTACTTC.

There are a few counts of this clonotype. The chain links TRBV15 to TRBJ2-7; the D gene could be TRBD1 or TRBD2 (5 bases each). There are 15 residues in the CDR3. V lost 3 bases and J lost 4, with 16 bases in between. CDR1 is LNHNV and CDR2 is YYDKDF in the germline V gene (reference sequence). CDR3 nucleotide sequence: TGTGCCACCAGCAGGGGGAGAGGGGAATCTTACGAGCAGTACTTC. It is translated as CATSRGRGESYEQYF.

This clonotype has only a few counts. This rearrangement joins TRBV12-5 to TRBJ2-3; maybe TRBD2 (6 bases). The CDR3 spans 11 residues. Germline CDR1 and CDR2: LGHNT and FRNRAP. V lost 2 bases and J 11 bases, leaving 8 bases between the germline ends. The CDR3 bases are TGTGCTAGTGGTTTGAGGAGGGAGCAGTATTTT. Translation: CASGLRREQYF.

This clonotype has just a few counts. This CDR3 is CSANHRGTSGYTF. The CDR3 DNA follows: TGCAGTGCAAACCACAGGGGTACGTCAGGCTACACCTTC. The V gene is TRBV20-1, the J gene TRBJ1-2; 7 bases are a match to TRBD1. V lost 6 bases and J lost 8; bases outside the gene matches: 12. Germline assignment: CDR1 DFQATT and CDR2 SNEGSKA (reference sequence). This CDR3 has 13 amino acids.

There are a few counts of this clonotype. This sequence joins TRBV7-9 and TRBJ2-1; the match to TRBD1 covers 8 bases. Losses at the gene ends were 5 bases for V and 3 bases for J; bases not matched to a gene: 6. CDR3 length: 15 amino acids. The germline CDR1 and CDR2 sequences are SEHNR and FQNEAQ (reference sequence). CDR3 sequence (DNA): TGTGCCAGCAGCGCGGGACAGGTCTTCTACAATGAGCAGTTCTTC. Translating it yields CASSAGQVFYNEQFF.

Worth noting for this clonotype: A much bigger clone sits one base away, suggesting this may be a read error. The chain combines TRBV6-6 with TRBJ2-5; 10 positions match TRBD1. TRBJ2-1 matches the DNA end more closely, so the J call is doubtful. The germline V gene has CDR1 MNHNY and CDR2 SVGAGI (reference sequence). The CDR3 is 14 residues long. DNA for the CDR3: TGTGCCAGCAGTTACGACAGGGGGCAAGAGACCCAGTTCTTC. Its protein is CASSYDRGQETQFF.

This rearrangement joins TRBV25-1 to TRBJ2-3; D gene unclear. The CDR3 is 14 amino acids. CDR1 and CDR2 from the germline V gene are MGHDK and SYGVNS. Trimming pared 5 bases from V and 4 bases from J, leaving 13 bases between. The chain's CDR3 is CASSRPGIADTQYF. The CDR3 region has the DNA TGTGCCAGCAGTAGACCAGGTATAGCAGATACGCAGTATTTT. The full variable domain, completed using reference TRBV25-1 and TRBJ2-3, is EADIYQTPRYLVIGTGKKITLECSQTMGHDKMYWYQQDPGMELHLIHYSYGVNSTEKGDLSSESTVSRIRTEHFPLTLESARPSHTSQYLCASSRPGIADTQYFGPGTRLTVL.

The J gene is TRBJ1-4, the V gene TRBV7-9; 7 bases map to TRBD1. The trim removed 5 bases at V and 3 bases at J, leaving 3 bases unmatched. The CDR3 consists of 14 residues. CDR1 and CDR2 from the germline V gene are SEHNR and FQNEAQ (reference sequence). The CDR3 DNA follows: TGTGCCAGCAGCATCAGGGGGGCTAATGAAAAACTGTTTTTT. Amino acids: CASSIRGANEKLFF.

This clonotype has just a few counts. The chain carries TRBV6-1 and TRBJ2-2; TRBD1 is a possible D gene (6 bases). V gave up 2 bases and J gave up 2 bases, with 15 bases separating them. The germline gives CDR1 MNHNS, CDR2 SASEGT. CDR3 length equals 17 residues. CDR3 in amino acids: CASSETGWTANTGELFF. CDR3 nucleotides: TGTGCCAGCAGTGAAACTGGGTGGACAGCAAACACCGGGGAGCTGTTTTTT.

DNA of the CDR3: TGCAGTGCTAGAGACGTAAGTAAGGGGCCCGAAATCCAGCCCCAGCATTTT. Its translation is CSARDVSKGPEIQPQHF. The rearrangement uses TRBV20-1 and TRBJ1-5; weak D call: TRBD1 (5 bases). Trimming left V 0 bases short and J 7 bases short, with 22 bases between. Germline V CDR1 and CDR2: DFQATT, SNEGSKA (reference sequence). The CDR3 length is 17 residues.

This chain uses TRBV12-3 or TRBV12-4 with TRBJ1-1, with D tentatively TRBD1 (6 bases). This CDR3 has 10 residues. Trimming removed 8 bases from V and 12 bases from J, with 13 bases in between. The CDR3 coding sequence is TGTGCCAGCGGGACAACCCAACCTTTCTTT. Its protein is CASGTTQPFF.

This clonotype has just a few counts. This chain uses TRBV4-2 with TRBJ2-6, with TRBD1 as a possible D gene (6 bases). CDR1 and CDR2 (germline): LGHNA, YNFKEQ. The ends were cut back, 0 bases at V and 0 bases at J, with 15 bases in the middle. The CDR3 is 19 residues long. CDR3 in DNA: TGTGCCAGCAGCCAAGAGGGGCCAGGGGCCGGCTCTGGGGCCAACGTCCTGACTTTC. Encoded protein: CASSQEGPGAGSGANVLTF.

This clonotype was detected only a few times. The chain couples TRBV10-2 to TRBJ2-6; 8 nucleotides agree with TRBD1. J gave up 0 bases and V 10 bases, and 11 bases lay outside the gene matches. From germline, CDR1 is WSHSY and CDR2 SAAADI. This CDR3 spans 17 amino acids. The CDR3 sequence: CATLQRQGHSGANVLTF. In DNA form, the CDR3 reads TGCGCCACCTTACAAAGACAGGGGCACTCTGGGGCCAACGTCCTGACTTTC.

This clonotype was seen a few times. At one end, the junction sequence differs from germline, possibly due to a read error. The chain couples TRBV11-2 to TRBJ1-2, with a possible D match to TRBD1 (6 bases). Germline V gene sequence: CDR1 SGHAT, CDR2 FQNNGV. The CDR3 consists of 14 residues. The CDR3 sequence: CASSLDRSDYGYTF. The CDR3 region has the DNA TGTGCCAGCAGCCTAGACAGGTCGGACTATGGCTACACCTTC.

The chain has TRBV24-1 and TRBJ2-1; 10 nucleotides line up with TRBD2. This CDR3 is 13 amino acids long. Germline lookup yields CDR1 KGHDR and CDR2 SFDVKD. The trim removed 8 bases at V and 9 bases at J, leaving 6 bases unmatched. CDR3 loop: CATNLAGGGEQFF. The CDR3 DNA follows: TGTGCCACCAACTTAGCGGGGGGCGGTGAGCAGTTCTTC.

The rearrangement links TRBV4-1 to TRBJ1-4, with D uncertain. CDR3 length: 15 residues. V lost 1 base to trimming and J lost 7 bases, with 13 bases between them. Germline CDR1 MGHRA, CDR2 YSYEKL. The CDR3 is CASSQGTVGGEKLFF. The CDR3 DNA is TGCGCCAGCAGCCAAGGGACCGTGGGCGGTGAAAAACTGTTTTTT.

The chain joins TRBV7-9 to TRBJ1-2, with a tentative D call TRBD1 (6 bases). The germline V gene encodes CDR1 SEHNR and CDR2 FQNEAQ (reference sequence). Trimming left V 7 bases short and J 8 bases short, with 20 bases between. The CDR3 has 14 amino acids. CDR3 residues: CASITTVGGQGYTF. DNA for the CDR3: TGTGCCAGCATCACCACGGTGGGGGGGCAAGGCTACACCTTC.

The chain employs TRBV6-2 or TRBV6-3 and TRBJ2-3; 7 bases are a match to TRBD2. Germline loops: CDR1 MNHEY, CDR2 SVGEGT. J lost 0 bases, V lost 11 bases, and 2 bases had no gene match. The CDR3 is made up of 12 amino acids. In nucleotides, the CDR3 is TGTGCCGCGGGGGAGAGCACAGATACGCAGTATTTT. This encodes CAAGESTDTQYF.

This clonotype was seen a single time. The germline gene is not matched at one end of the junction; a read error may be the cause. The chain has TRBV29-1 and TRBJ2-1; D is possibly TRBD2 (6 bases). The germline CDR1 and CDR2 sequences are SQVTM and ANQGSEA. The CDR3 covers 13 residues. CDR3: CSVEEGTDNGQFF. For the CDR3, the DNA is TGCAGCGTTGAAGAGGGGACTGACAATGGGCAGTTCTTC.